This T cell receptor (beta chain) stems from a study of blood T cell repertoires in COVID-19. On the study more broadly: The samples span acute and convalescent COVID-19 from the United States, Italy and Spain. T cells, B-cell-depleted T cells, or PBMCs supplied cDNA or gDNA.

As processed by the authors: Reference gene primer amplification in the assay estimated nucleated cell counts. TCRdb keeps only in-frame clones here, not all; method: immunoSEQ multiplex PCR. For V, J and clone size, that table is used; D and trimming come from the DNA. The sample has 90,000 to 150,000 clones, about 91% seen once. The sequenced material came from peripheral blood. The receptor was derived from a woman aged 45-59 years with active or convalescent COVID-19.

This CDR3 reads CAWRDRDWEVGNEQFF. The CDR3 DNA sequence: TGTGCCTGGAGAGACCGAGATTGGGAGGTGGGGAATGAGCAGTTCTTC. The genes are TRBV30 and TRBJ2-1; D perhaps matches TRBD2 (6 bases). Trimming pared 3 bases from V and 7 bases from J, leaving 22 bases between. Per the germline V gene, CDR1 is GTSNPN and CDR2 is SVGIG (reference sequence). The CDR3 spans 16 residues.